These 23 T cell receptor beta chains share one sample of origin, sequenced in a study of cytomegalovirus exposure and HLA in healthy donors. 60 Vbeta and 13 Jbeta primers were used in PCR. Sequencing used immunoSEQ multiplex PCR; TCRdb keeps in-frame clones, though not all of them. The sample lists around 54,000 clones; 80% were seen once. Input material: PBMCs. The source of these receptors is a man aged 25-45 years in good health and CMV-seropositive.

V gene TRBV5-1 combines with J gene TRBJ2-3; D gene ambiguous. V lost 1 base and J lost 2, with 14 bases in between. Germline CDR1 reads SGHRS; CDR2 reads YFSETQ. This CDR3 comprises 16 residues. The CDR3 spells CASSLLSGQLTDTQYF. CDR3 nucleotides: TGCGCCAGCAGCTTGCTCAGTGGGCAGCTCACAGATACGCAGTATTTT.

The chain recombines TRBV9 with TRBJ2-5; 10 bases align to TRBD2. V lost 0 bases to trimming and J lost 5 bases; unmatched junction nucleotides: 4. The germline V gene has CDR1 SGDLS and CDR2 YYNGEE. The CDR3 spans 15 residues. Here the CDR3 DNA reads TGTGCCAGCAGCGTAGGAGTACTAGCGGGGGAGACCCAGTACTTC. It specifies CASSVGVLAGETQYF.

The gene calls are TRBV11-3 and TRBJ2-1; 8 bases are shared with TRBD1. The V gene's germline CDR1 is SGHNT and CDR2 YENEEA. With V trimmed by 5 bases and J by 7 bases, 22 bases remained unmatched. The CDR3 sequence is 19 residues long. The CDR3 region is CASSRGQGFLLGSENEQFF. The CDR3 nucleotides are TGTGCCAGCAGCAGAGGACAGGGTTTTTTGTTAGGGAGTGAGAATGAGCAGTTCTTC. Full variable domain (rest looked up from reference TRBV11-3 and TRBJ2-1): EAGVVQSPRYKIIEKKQPVAFWCNPISGHNTLYWYLQNLGQGPELLIRYENEEAVDDSQLPKDRFSAERLKGVDSTLKIQPAELGDSAVYLCASSRGQGFLLGSENEQFFGPGTRLTVL.

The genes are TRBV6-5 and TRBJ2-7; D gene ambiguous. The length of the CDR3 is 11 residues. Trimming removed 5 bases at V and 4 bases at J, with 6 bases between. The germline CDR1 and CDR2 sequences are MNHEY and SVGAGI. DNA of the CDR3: TGTGCCAGCAGTGATCTATACGAGCAGTACTTC. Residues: CASSDLYEQYF.

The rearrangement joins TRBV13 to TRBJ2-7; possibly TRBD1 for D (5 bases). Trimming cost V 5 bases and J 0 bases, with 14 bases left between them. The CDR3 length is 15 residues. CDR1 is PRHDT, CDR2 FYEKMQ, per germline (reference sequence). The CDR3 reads CASSRQDSASYEQYF. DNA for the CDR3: TGTGCCAGCAGCCGACAAGACAGTGCCTCCTACGAGCAGTACTTC.

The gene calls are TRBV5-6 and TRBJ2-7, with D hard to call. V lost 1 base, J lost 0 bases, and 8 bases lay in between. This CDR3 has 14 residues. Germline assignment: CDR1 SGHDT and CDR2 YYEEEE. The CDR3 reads CASSLPGRSYEQYF. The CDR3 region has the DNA TGTGCCAGCAGCTTGCCGGGTCGCTCCTACGAGCAGTACTTC. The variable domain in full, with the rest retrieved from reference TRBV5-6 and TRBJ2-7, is DAGVTQSPTHLIKTRGQQVTLRCSPKSGHDTVSWYQQALGQGPQFIFQYYEEEERQRGNFPDRFSGHQFPNYSSELNVNALLLGDSALYLCASSLPGRSYEQYFGPGTRLTVT.

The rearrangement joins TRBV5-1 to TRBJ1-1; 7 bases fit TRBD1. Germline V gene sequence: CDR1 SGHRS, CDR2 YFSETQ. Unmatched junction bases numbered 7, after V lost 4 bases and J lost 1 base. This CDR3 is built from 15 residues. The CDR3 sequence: CASSLGQAPNTEAFF. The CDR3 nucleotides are TGCGCCAGCAGCCTTGGACAGGCGCCGAACACTGAAGCTTTCTTT. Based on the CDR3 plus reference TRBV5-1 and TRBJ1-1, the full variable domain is KAGVTQTPRYLIKTRGQQVTLSCSPISGHRSVSWYQQTPGQGLQFLFEYFSETQRNKGNFPGRFSGRQFSNSRSEMNVSTLELGDSALYLCASSLGQAPNTEAFFGQGTRLTVV.

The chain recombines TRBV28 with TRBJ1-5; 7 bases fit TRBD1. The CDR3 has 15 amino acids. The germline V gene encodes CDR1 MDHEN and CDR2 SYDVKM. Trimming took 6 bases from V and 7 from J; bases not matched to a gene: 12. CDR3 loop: CASSDTPTGVQPQHF. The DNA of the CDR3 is TGTGCCAGCAGCGACACTCCCACAGGGGTCCAGCCCCAGCATTTT.

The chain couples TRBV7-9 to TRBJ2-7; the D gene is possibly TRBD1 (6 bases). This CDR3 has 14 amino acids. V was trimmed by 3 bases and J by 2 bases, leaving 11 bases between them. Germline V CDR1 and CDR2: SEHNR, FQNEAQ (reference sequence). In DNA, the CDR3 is TGTGCCAGCAGCTTCGGACAGCCCGCCTACGAGCAGTACTTC. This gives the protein CASSFGQPAYEQYF.

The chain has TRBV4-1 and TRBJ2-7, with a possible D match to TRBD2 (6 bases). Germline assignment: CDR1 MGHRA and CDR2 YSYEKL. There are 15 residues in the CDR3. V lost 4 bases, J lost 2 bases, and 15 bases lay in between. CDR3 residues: CASSPQWGVTYEQYF. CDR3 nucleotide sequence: TGCGCCAGCAGCCCTCAGTGGGGGGTGACCTACGAGCAGTACTTC.

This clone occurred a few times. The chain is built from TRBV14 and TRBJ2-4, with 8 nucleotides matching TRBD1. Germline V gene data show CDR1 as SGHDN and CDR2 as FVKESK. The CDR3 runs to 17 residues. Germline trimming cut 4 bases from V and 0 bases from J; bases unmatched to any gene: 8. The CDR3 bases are TGTGCCAGCAGCCTCCTAGGACAGGGTGTAGCCAAAAACATTCAGTACTTC. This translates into CASSLLGQGVAKNIQYF. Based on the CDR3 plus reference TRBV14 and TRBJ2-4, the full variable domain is EAGVTQFPSHSVIEKGQTVTLRCDPISGHDNLYWYRRVMGKEIKFLLHFVKESKQDESGMPNNRFLAERTGGTYSTLKVQPAELEDSGVYFCASSLLGQGVAKNIQYFGAGTRLSVL.

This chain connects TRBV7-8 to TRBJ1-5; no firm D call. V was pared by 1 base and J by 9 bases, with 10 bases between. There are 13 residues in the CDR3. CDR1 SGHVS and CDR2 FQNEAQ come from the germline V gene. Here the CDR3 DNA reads TGTGCCAGCAGCTTAGGGTCCCCCGGGCCCCAGCATTTT. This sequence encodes CASSLGSPGPQHF.

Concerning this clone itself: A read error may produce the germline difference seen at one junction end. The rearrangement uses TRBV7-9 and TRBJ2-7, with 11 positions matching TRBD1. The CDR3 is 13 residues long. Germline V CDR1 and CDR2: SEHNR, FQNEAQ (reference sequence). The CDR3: CASSLGGTGGFWF. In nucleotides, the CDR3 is TGTGCCAGCAGCTTAGGAGGGACAGGGGGTTTTTGGTTC.

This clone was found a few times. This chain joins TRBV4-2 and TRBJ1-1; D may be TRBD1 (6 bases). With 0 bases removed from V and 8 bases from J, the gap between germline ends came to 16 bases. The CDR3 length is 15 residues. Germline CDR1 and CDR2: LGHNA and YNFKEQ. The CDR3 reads CASSQDNSRTAEAFF. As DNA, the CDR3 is TGTGCCAGCAGCCAAGATAATTCGAGGACAGCAGAAGCTTTCTTT.

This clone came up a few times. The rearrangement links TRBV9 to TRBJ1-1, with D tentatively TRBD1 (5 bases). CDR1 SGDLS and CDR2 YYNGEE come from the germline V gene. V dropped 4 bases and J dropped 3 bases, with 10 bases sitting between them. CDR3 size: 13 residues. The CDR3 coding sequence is TGTGCCAGCAGCCCGGGGGGTGACACTGAAGCTTTCTTT. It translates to CASSPGGDTEAFF.

Here the CDR3 DNA reads TGTGCCAGCTCCCGGGTAGCGAGCAATCAGCCCCAGCATTTT. It codes for CASSRVASNQPQHF. The rearrangement joins TRBV28 to TRBJ1-5; no clear D gene. The CDR3 is made up of 14 amino acids. Germline V CDR1 and CDR2: MDHEN, SYDVKM. Trimming stripped 8 bases from V and 1 base from J, with 12 bases between.

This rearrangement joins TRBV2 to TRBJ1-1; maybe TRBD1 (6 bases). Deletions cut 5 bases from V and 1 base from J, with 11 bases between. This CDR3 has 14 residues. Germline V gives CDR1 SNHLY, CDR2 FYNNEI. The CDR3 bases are TGTGCCAGCAGTCGTGGGACATCGAACACTGAAGCTTTCTTT. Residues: CASSRGTSNTEAFF.

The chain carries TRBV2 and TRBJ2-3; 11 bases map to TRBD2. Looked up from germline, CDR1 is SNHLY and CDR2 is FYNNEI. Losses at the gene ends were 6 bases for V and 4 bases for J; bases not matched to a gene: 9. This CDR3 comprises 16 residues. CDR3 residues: CASSDSGGAPPDTQYF. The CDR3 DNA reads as TGTGCCAGCAGCGATAGCGGGGGGGCCCCCCCAGATACGCAGTATTTT.

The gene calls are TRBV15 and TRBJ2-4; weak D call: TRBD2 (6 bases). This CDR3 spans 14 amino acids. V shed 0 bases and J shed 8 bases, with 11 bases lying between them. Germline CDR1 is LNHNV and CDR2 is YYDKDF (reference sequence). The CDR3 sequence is CATSRDLGGDIQYF. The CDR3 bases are TGTGCCACCAGCAGAGATTTGGGGGGAGACATTCAGTACTTC.

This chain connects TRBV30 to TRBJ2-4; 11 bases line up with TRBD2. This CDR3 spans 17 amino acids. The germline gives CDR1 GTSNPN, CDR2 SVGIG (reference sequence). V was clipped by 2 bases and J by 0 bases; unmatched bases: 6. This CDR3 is CAWSRGLADLAKNIQYF. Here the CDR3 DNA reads TGTGCCTGGAGTAGGGGACTAGCGGATCTAGCCAAAAACATTCAGTACTTC.

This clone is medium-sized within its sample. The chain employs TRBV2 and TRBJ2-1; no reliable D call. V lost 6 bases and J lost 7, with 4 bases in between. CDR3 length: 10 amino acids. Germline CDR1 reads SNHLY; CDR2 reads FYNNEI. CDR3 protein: CASRYNEQFF. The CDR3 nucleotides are TGTGCCAGCAGGTATAATGAGCAGTTCTTC.

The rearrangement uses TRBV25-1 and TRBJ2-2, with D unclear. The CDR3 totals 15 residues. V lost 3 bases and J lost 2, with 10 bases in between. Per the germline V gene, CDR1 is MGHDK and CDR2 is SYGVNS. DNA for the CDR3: TGTGCCAGCAGTGACGTGGCCGCCAACACCGGGGAGCTGTTTTTT. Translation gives CASSDVAANTGELFF. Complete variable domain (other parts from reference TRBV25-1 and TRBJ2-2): EADIYQTPRYLVIGTGKKITLECSQTMGHDKMYWYQQDPGMELHLIHYSYGVNSTEKGDLSSESTVSRIRTEHFPLTLESARPSHTSQYLCASSDVAANTGELFFGEGSRLTVL.

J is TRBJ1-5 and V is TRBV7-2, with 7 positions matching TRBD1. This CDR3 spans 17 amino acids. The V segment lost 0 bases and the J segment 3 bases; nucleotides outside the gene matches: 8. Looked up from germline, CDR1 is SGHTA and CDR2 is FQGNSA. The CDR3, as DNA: TGTGCCAGCAGCTTAGCGCCTCTGGGACAGTTCAATCAGCCCCAGCATTTT. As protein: CASSLAPLGQFNQPQHF.